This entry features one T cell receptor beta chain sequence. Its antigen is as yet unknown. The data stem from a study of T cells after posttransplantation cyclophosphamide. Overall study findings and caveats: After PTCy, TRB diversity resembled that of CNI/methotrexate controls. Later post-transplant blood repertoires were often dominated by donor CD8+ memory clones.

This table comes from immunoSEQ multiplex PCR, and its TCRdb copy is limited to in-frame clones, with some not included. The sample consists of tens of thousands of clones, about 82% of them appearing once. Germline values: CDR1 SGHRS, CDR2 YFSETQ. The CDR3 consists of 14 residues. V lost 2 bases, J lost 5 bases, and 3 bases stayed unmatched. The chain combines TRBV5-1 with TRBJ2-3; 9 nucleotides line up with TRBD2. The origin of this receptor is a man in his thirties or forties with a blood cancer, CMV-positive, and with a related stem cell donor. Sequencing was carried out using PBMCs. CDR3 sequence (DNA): TGCGCCAGCAGCTTACAGCGGGAGGTAGATACGCAGTATTTT. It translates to CASSLQREVDTQYF.